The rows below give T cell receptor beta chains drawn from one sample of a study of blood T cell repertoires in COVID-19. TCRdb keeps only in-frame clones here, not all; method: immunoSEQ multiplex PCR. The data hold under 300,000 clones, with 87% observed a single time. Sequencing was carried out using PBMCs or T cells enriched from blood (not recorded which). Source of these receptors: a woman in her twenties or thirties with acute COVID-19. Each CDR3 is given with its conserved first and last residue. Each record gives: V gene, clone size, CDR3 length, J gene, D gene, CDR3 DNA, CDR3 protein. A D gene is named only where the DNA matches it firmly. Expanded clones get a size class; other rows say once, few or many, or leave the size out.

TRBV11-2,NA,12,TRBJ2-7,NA,TGTGCCAGCAGAAGTACAGCAGGCGAGCAGTACTTC,CASRSTAGEQYF
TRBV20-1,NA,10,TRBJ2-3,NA,TGCAGTGCTAGTTCTGATACGCAGTATTTT,CSASSDTQYF
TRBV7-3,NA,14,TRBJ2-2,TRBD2,TGTGCCAGCAGGACTAGCTACAACACCGGGGAGCTGTTTTTT,CASRTSYNTGELFF
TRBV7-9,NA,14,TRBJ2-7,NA,TGTGCCAGCAGCTTAGTTACAGGAGACTACGAGCAGTACTTC,CASSLVTGDYEQYF
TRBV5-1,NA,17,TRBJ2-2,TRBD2,TGCGCCAGCAGTTTCGGACTAGCGGGGGAGAACACCGGGGAGCTGTTTTTT,CASSFGLAGENTGELFF
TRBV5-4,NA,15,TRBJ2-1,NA,TGTGCCAGCAGCTTGGTGCGCGGGTCGAAGCATGAGCAGTTCTTC,CASSLVRGSKHEQFF
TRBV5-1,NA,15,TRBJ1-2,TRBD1,TGCGCCAGCAGCTTGGGGACAGGGGAAATCTTTGGCTACACCTTC,CASSLGTGEIFGYTF
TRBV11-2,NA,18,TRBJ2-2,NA,TGTGCCAGCAGCTTAGTTGGAATGCGGCAGGGGATTTTCGGGGAGCTGTTTTTT,CASSLVGMRQGIFGELFF
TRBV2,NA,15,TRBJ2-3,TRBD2,TGTGCCAGCAGAGCAGGACTAGCGGACACAGATACGCAGTATTTT,CASRAGLADTDTQYF
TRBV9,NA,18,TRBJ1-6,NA,TGTGCCAGCAGCGTAGATGGTTCGAGGAGCTCCTATAATTCACCCCTCCACTTT,CASSVDGSRSSYNSPLHF
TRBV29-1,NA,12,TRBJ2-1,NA,TGCAGCGTTCGATCCCGGGACACTGAGCAGTTCTTC,CSVRSRDTEQFF
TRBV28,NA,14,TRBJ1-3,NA,TGTGCCAGCAGCACACCCACTAGGGGAAACACCATATATTTT,CASSTPTRGNTIYF
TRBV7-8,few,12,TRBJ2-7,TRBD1,TGTGCCAGCAGCCCCCGGACAGGGGCGCAGTACTTC,CASSPRTGAQYF
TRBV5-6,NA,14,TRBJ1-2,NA,TGTGCCAGCAGCTGGGCCAGGGGCTCGGGAGGCTACACCTTC,CASSWARGSGGYTF
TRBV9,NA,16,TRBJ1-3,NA,TGTGCCAGCAGCGTAGACCCAGTACACTCTGGAAACACCATATATTTT,CASSVDPVHSGNTIYF
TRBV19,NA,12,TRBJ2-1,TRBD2,TGTGCCAGTAGTATGCTGACTAGCGAGCAGTTCTTC,CASSMLTSEQFF
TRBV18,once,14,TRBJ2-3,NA,TGTGCCAGCTTACCGGAGTTTGGCACAGATACGCAGTATTTT,CASLPEFGTDTQYF
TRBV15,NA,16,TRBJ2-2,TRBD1,TGTGCCACCAGCAAACGAGGGGGCCTGAACACCGGGGAGCTGTTTTTT,CATSKRGGLNTGELFF
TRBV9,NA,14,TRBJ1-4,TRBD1,TGTGCCAGCAGCCTGGGACAGCTTAATGAAAAACTGTTTTTT,CASSLGQLNEKLFF
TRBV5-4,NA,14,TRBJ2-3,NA,TGTGCCAGCAGCTCCGACTTTTCCCTCGGTACGCAGTATTTT,CASSSDFSLGTQYF
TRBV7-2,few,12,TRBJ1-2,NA,TGTGCCAGCAGCTTTGCGGGATATGGCTACACCTTC,CASSFAGYGYTF
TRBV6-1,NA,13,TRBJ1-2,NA,TGTGCCAGCAATGAACGTCAGGGCTCTGGCTACACCTTC,CASNERQGSGYTF
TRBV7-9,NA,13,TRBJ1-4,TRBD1,TGTGCCAGCATGCGTTCACAGGGGGAAAAACTGTTTTTT,CASMRSQGEKLFF
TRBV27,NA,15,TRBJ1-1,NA,TGTGCCAGCAGACCCTCAGACAGAGTGAACACTGAAGCTTTCTTT,CASRPSDRVNTEAFF
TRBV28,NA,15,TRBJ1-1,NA,TGTGCCAGCGGAAACAGGGCTTGGGGGAACACTGAAGCTTTCTTT,CASGNRAWGNTEAFF
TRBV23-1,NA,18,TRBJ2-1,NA,TGCGCCAGCAGTCCCCCGGCAAGGTTTGGTGCGCAGGGCAATGAGCAGTTCTTC,CASSPPARFGAQGNEQFF
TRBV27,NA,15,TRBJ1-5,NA,TGTGCCAGCAGTTTACGGCGGTATAGCAATCAGCCCCAGCATTTT,CASSLRRYSNQPQHF
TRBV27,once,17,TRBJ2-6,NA,TGTGCCAGCAGTCCGAGGACGGGGAACTCTGGGGCCAACGTCCTGACTTTC,CASSPRTGNSGANVLTF
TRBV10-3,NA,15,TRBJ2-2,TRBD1,TGTGCCATCAGCGGGACAGGGGCTAACACCGGGGAGCTGTTTTTT,CAISGTGANTGELFF
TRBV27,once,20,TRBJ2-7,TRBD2,TGTGCCAGCAGTGAACTGGCGGGAGCACTCACAAGCGTAGGGACCTACGAGCAGTACTTC,CASSELAGALTSVGTYEQYF
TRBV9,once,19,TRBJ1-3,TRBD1,TGTGCCAGCAGCCCCAGAGGAGGGGGCCAAACCTCCTCTGGAAACACCATATATTTT,CASSPRGGGQTSSGNTIYF
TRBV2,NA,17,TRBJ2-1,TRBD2,TGTGCCAGCAGTGATTTTAGGCTAGCGGGAAGGCGCGATGAGCAGTTCTTC,CASSDFRLAGRRDEQFF
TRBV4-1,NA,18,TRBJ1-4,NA,TGCGCCAGCAGCCAAGAAGCACAGATAAAGGCAACTAATGAAAAACTGTTTTTT,CASSQEAQIKATNEKLFF
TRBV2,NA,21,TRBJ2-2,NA,TGTGCCAGCAGTGAACCACACCCAAAGACAAGGCCGGAAAAGAACACCGGGGAGCTGTTTTTT,CASSEPHPKTRPEKNTGELFF
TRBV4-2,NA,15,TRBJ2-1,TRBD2,TGTGCCAGCAGCCGGACTAGCGGGTCACACAATGAGCAGTTCTTC,CASSRTSGSHNEQFF
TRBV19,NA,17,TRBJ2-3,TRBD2,TGTGCCAGTAGTAAGACTAGCGGGGGGCCGATCGCAGATACGCAGTATTTT,CASSKTSGGPIADTQYF
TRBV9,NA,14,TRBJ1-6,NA,TGTGCCAGTCGGGGGGTCGGAGGTAATTCACCCCTCCACTTT,CASRGVGGNSPLHF
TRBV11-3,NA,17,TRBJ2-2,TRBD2,TGTGCCAGCAGCCCCGGACTAGCGGGAGTGAACACCGGGGAGCTGTTTTTT,CASSPGLAGVNTGELFF
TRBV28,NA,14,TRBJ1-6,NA,TGTGCCAGCAGTTTCGTTACAGGGCGCTTGCCCCTCCACTTT,CASSFVTGRLPLHF
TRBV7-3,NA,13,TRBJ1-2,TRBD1,TGTGCCAGCAGTTCGGGACAGGGCTATGGCTACACCTTC,CASSSGQGYGYTF
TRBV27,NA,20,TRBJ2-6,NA,TGTGCCAGCAGTTTATCTAACTCGCGGACAGAGAGGTCTGGGGCCAACGTCCTGACTTTC,CASSLSNSRTERSGANVLTF